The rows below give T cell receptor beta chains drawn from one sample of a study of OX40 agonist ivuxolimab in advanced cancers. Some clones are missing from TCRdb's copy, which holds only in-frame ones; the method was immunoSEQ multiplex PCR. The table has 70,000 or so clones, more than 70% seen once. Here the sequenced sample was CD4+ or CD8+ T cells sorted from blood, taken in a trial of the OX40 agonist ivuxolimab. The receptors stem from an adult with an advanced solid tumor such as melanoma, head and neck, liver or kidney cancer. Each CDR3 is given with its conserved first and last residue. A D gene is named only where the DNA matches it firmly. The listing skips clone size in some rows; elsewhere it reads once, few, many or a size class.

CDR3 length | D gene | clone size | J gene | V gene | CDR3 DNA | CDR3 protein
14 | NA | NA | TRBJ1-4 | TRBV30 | TGTGCCTGGAGCTCCGGGACTGCGGATGAAAAACTGTTTTTT | CAWSSGTADEKLFF
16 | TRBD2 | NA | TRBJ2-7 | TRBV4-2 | TGTGCCAGCAGCCAAGATTCTAGCGGGAGTACCTACGAGCAGTACTTC | CASSQDSSGSTYEQYF
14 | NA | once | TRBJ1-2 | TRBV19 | TGTGCCAGTAGTATAGTGGCCACAAACTATGGCTACACCTTC | CASSIVATNYGYTF
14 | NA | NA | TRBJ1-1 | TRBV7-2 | TGTGCCAGCAGCTCCCGCATGGGGAACACTGAAGCTTTCTTT | CASSSRMGNTEAFF
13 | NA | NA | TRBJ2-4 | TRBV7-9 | TGTGCCAGCAGCTCTACAGAAAAAAACATTCAGTACTTC | CASSSTEKNIQYF
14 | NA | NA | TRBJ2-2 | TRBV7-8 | TGTGCCAGCAGCTTCAGGGTGCCCACCGGGGAGCTGTTTTTT | CASSFRVPTGELFF
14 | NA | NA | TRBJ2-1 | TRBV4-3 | TGCGCCAGCAGCCAAGATATCGGTCGCCTTGAGCAGTTCTTC | CASSQDIGRLEQFF
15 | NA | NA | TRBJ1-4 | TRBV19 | TGTGCCAGTAGTATAAGACAGGCGACTAATGAAAAACTGTTTTTT | CASSIRQATNEKLFF
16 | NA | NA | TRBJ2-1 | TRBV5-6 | TGTGCCAGCAGCCCCTGGCGGCCTAGCTACAACAATGAGCAGTTCTTC | CASSPWRPSYNNEQFF
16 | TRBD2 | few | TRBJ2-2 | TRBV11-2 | TGTGCCAGCAGCTCGAGACTAGCGGGAACGGCCGGGGAGCTGTTTTTT | CASSSRLAGTAGELFF
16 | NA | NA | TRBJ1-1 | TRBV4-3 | TGCGCCAGCAGCCCAGATTGGACAGTCTTGAACACTGAAGCTTTCTTT | CASSPDWTVLNTEAFF
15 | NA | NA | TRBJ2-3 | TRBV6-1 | TGTGCCAGCAGTGAAGCGGGGGGTCGCACAGATACGCAGTATTTT | CASSEAGGRTDTQYF
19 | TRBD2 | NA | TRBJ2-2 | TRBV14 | TGTGCCAGCAGCCAAGAAGGGACGAGGCGGGGGGACAACACCGGGGAGCTGTTTTTT | CASSQEGTRRGDNTGELFF
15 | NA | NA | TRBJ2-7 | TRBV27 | TGTGCCAGCAGTCCAGGGGCTAGCGGTTCCTACGAGCAGTACTTC | CASSPGASGSYEQYF
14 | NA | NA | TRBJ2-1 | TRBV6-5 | TGTGCCAGCATTCCACTAGCCGGGCGCAATGAGCAGTTCTTC | CASIPLAGRNEQFF
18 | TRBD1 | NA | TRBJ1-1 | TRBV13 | TGTGCCAGCAGCTCGAACTTTGTTGACAGGGACATGAACACTGAAGCTTTCTTT | CASSSNFVDRDMNTEAFF
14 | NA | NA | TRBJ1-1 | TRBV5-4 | TGTGCCAGCAGCCGCGAGGGGATTACCACTGAAGCTTTCTTT | CASSREGITTEAFF
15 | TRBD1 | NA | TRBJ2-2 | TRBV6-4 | TGTGCCAGCAGTGCGGGGGACAGGGGAACCGGGGAGCTGTTTTTT | CASSAGDRGTGELFF
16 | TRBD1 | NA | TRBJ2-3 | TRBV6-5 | TGTGCCAGCAGTTACGGGGGGACAGGGTCGGGAGATACGCAGTATTTT | CASSYGGTGSGDTQYF
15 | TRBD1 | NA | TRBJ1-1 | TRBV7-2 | TGTGCCAGCATCGTACAGGGGGACCTGAACACTGAAGCTTTCTTT | CASIVQGDLNTEAFF
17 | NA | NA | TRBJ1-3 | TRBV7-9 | TGTGCCAGCAGCACCTGGGACGCCGGTTGGTCTGGAAACACCATATATTTT | CASSTWDAGWSGNTIYF
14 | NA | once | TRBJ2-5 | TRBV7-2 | TGTGCCAGCAGCCCAGACAGTTTTAAAGAGACCCAGTACTTC | CASSPDSFKETQYF
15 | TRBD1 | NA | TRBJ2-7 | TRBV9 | TGTGCCAGCAGCGTAGATAACAGGGGGTCCTACGAGCAGTACTTC | CASSVDNRGSYEQYF
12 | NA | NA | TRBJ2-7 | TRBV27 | TGTGCCAGCTCGAATACACACTACGAGCAGTACTTC | CASSNTHYEQYF
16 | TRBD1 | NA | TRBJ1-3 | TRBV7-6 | TGTGCCAGCAGTGGGGATCCAACAGGGGAAGGAAACACCATATATTTT | CASSGDPTGEGNTIYF
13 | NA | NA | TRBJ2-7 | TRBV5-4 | TGTGCCAGCAGCTTGAGTAAGGGCTACGAGCAGTACTTC | CASSLSKGYEQYF
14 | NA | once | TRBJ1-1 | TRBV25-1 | TGTGCCAGCAGTGCCTACAGGGAGAACACTGAAGCTTTCTTT | CASSAYRENTEAFF
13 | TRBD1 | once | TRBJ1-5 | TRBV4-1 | TGCGCCAGCAGACAGGGGAACAATCAGCCCCAGCATTTT | CASRQGNNQPQHF
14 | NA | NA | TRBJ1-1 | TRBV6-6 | TGTGCCAGCAGGCCGATCGGGGCGAACACTGAAGCTTTCTTT | CASRPIGANTEAFF
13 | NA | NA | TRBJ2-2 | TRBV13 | TGTGCCAGCAGCTCCCCGAAGGGCGGGGAGCTGTTTTTT | CASSSPKGGELFF
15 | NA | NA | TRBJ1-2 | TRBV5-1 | TGCGCCAGCAGCTTGGATTGGCAGGGAGTCTATGGCTACACCTTC | CASSLDWQGVYGYTF
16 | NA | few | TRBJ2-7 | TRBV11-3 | TGTGCCAGCAGCTTTTCCGGGACCCAGCCAGCCTACGAGCAGTACTTC | CASSFSGTQPAYEQYF
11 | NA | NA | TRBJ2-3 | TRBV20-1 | TGCAGTGCAGGGATCTCAGATACGCAGTATTTT | CSAGISDTQYF
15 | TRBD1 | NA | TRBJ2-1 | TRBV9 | TGTGCCAGCAGCGGGCGACAGGGTTCCTACAATGAGCAGTTCTTC | CASSGRQGSYNEQFF
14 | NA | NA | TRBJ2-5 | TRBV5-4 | TGTGCCAGCAGCTTGGCAGGGGACCAAGAGACCCAGTACTTC | CASSLAGDQETQYF
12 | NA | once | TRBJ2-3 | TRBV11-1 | TGTGCCAGCAAGGACCGGGGCAATACGCAGTATTTT | CASKDRGNTQYF
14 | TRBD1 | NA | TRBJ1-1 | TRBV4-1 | TGCGCCAGCAGCCCTATAACAGGGGACACTGAAGCTTTCTTT | CASSPITGDTEAFF
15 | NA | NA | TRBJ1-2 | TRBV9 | TGTGCCAGCAGCGTAGACTCGGGGGGAAGTCGTGGCTACACCTTC | CASSVDSGGSRGYTF
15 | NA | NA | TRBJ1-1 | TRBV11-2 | TGTGCCAGCAGCTTAGATCTGGGGCGGAACACTGAAGCTTTCTTT | CASSLDLGRNTEAFF
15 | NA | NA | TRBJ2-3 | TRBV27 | TGTGCCAGCAGTTTAACGTGGAGGGCCACAGATACGCAGTATTTT | CASSLTWRATDTQYF
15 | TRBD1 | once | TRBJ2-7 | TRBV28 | TGTGCCAGCAGCCCGTGGACAGGGGGTTACGACGAGCAGTATTTC | CASSPWTGGYDEQYF
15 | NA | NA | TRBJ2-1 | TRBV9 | TGTGCCAGCAGCGTAGCGGGGAACCTGTACAATGAGCAGTTCTTC | CASSVAGNLYNEQFF
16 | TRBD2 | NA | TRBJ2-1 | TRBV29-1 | TGCAGCGTTGAAAGCGGGACTGCACGCTCCTACAATGAGCAGTTCTTC | CSVESGTARSYNEQFF
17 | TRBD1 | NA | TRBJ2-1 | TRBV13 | TGTGCCAGCAGCCCTCCTGCCCGGGACAGGGACCACAATGAGCAGTTCTTC | CASSPPARDRDHNEQFF
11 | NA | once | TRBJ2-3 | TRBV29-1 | TGCAGCGTTGAAAGACGAGATACGCAGTATTTT | CSVERRDTQYF
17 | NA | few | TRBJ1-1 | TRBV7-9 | TGTGCCAGCAGCAATCGATTGGGGGGGCACAAAGTCGCTGAAGCTTTCTTT | CASSNRLGGHKVAEAFF
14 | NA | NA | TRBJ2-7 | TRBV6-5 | TGTGCCAGCAGCCGAATAGAAAATCCGTACGAGCAGTACTTC | CASSRIENPYEQYF
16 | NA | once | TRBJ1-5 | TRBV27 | TGTGCCAGCAGTTTATCGTCGCAATATAGCAATCAGCCCCAGCATTTT | CASSLSSQYSNQPQHF
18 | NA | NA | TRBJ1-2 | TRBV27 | TGTGCCAGCAGTCCAAGGGCGACCAGATCGGGGGCTAACTATGGCTACACCTTC | CASSPRATRSGANYGYTF
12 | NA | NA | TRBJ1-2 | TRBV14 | TGTGCCAGCAGCCCAACAGGATATGGCTACACCTTC | CASSPTGYGYTF
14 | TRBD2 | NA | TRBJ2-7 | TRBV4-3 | TGCGCCAGCAGCCAAGATACTAGCGGGATCGAGCAGTACTTC | CASSQDTSGIEQYF
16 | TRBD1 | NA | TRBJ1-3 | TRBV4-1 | TGCGCCAGCAGCCCCCTCGACAGGGGAAGTGGAAACACCATATATTTT | CASSPLDRGSGNTIYF
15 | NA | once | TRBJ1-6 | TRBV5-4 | TGTGCCAGCAGCCTAGGGGATCGAAATAATTCACCCCTCCACTTT | CASSLGDRNNSPLHF
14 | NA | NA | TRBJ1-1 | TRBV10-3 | TGTGCCATCAGTGAGTCGAGTAAGGGAACTGAAGCTTTCTTT | CAISESSKGTEAFF
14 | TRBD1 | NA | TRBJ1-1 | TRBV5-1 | TGCGCCAGCAGCTCTCAGGGGGCGCAAACTGAAGCTTTCTTT | CASSSQGAQTEAFF
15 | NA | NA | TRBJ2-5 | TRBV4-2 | TGTGCCAGCAGCCAAGACACAGGCGCTGAAGAGACCCAGTACTTC | CASSQDTGAEETQYF
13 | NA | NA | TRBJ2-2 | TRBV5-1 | TGCGCCAGCAGCGGCGGGTGGACCGGGGAGCTGTTTTTT | CASSGGWTGELFF
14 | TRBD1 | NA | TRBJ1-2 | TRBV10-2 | TGCGCCAGCAGGGGGACAGGGGTTGACTATGGCTACACCTTC | CASRGTGVDYGYTF
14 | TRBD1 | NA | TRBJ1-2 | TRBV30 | TGTGCCTGGAGTAGGACAGGCTCTAAGGGGGGCTACACCTTC | CAWSRTGSKGGYTF